This TCR beta chain is from a study of cytomegalovirus exposure and HLA in healthy donors. The wider study: The early release's HLA-typed donors yielded approximately 82 million unique TCRs.

Study-wide points: Some V segments, including TRBV6-2 and TRBV6-3, were excluded as indistinguishable. 16,951 TCR beta sequences were associated with HLA alleles at 0.05 false discovery rate in a later analysis.

A note on this clone: Its antigen is currently unknown.

PCR employed 60 Vbeta and 13 Jbeta primers. TCRdb's table, derived via immunoSEQ multiplex PCR, lists solely in-frame clones and lacks some. The sample includes 210,000 or so clones, roughly 84% of them seen just once. Germline assignment: CDR1 MDHEN and CDR2 SYDVKM. After removal of 6 bases from V and 0 bases from J, the junction contained 7 bases not matched to a gene. The CDR3 contains 15 residues. Input material: PBMCs. V usage is TRBV28 and J usage is TRBJ2-7; the match to TRBD2 covers 8 bases. The sequence was obtained from a human donor in good health. The CDR3 DNA reads as TGTGCCAGCAGCTTAGAGCGGGAGTTCTCCTACGAGCAGTACTTC. This encodes CASSLEREFSYEQYF.